What follows are 18 T cell receptor beta chains derived from one specimen sequenced in a study of blood T cell repertoires in COVID-19. Only in-frame clones appear in the TCRdb table, and some are missing; sequencing was by immunoSEQ multiplex PCR. Here the sample spans 490,000 or so clones, around 85% being singletons. Sequenced input: PBMCs or T cells enriched from blood (not recorded which). The receptors originated from an older woman who had recovered from COVID-19.

The chain uses TRBV10-1 and TRBJ1-1, with a tentative D call TRBD1 (6 bases). The V and J ends lost 6 bases and 1 base respectively, with 9 bases between them. Germline lookup yields CDR1 WNHNN and CDR2 SYGVQD (reference sequence). The CDR3 extends over 13 amino acids. The CDR3 bases are TGCGCCAGCAGATACAGGGAGAACACTGAAGCTTTCTTT. Its translation is CASRYRENTEAFF.

V usage is TRBV7-9 and J usage is TRBJ1-2; no clear D. Germline V gene sequence: CDR1 SEHNR, CDR2 FQNEAQ (reference sequence). CDR3 length: 16 residues. Trimming left V 1 base short and J 4 bases short, with 16 bases between. The CDR3 nucleotides are TGTGCCAGCAGCTTAGGCCCGGGAGGAACCGGCTATGGCTACACCTTC. Translating gives CASSLGPGGTGYGYTF.

This chain connects TRBV10-3 to TRBJ1-2; unclear D gene. V was shortened by 4 bases and J by 6 bases, with 6 bases between the two germline ends. From germline, CDR1 is ENHRY and CDR2 SYGVKD. The CDR3 consists of 11 residues. Written as DNA, the CDR3 is TGTGCCATCAGTGCAGAGGATGGCTACACCTTC. Protein sequence: CAISAEDGYTF.

This chain uses TRBV2 with TRBJ2-7, with TRBD2 matching over 7 bases. Per germline, CDR1 SNHLY and CDR2 FYNNEI. Unmatched junction bases numbered 6, after V lost 6 bases and J lost 1 base. CDR3 length: 14 residues. CDR3 protein: CASRDTSVSYEQYV. CDR3 in DNA: TGTGCCAGCAGGGATACTAGCGTTTCCTACGAGCAGTACGTC.

This chain connects TRBV7-9 to TRBJ1-1; tentative D call: TRBD1 (6 bases). Trimming removed 5 bases from V and 5 bases from J, with 15 bases in between. CDR3 length: 14 amino acids. Germline loops: CDR1 SEHNR, CDR2 FQNEAQ (reference sequence). Here the CDR3 reads CASSLGQIGTEAFF. In DNA, the CDR3 is TGTGCCAGCAGCCTTGGACAGATAGGGACTGAAGCTTTCTTT. Looking up the rest from reference TRBV7-9 and TRBJ1-1 gives the full variable domain: DTGVSQNPRHKITKRGQNVTFRCDPISEHNRLYWYRQTLGQGPEFLTYFQNEAQLEKSRLLSDRFSAERPKGSFSTLEIQRTEQGDSAMYLCASSLGQIGTEAFFGQGTRLTVV.

V gene TRBV11-3 combines with J gene TRBJ2-5; 8 bases align to TRBD2. The CDR3 contains 12 residues. Germline loops: CDR1 SGHNT, CDR2 YENEEA. The V segment lost 6 bases and the J segment 4 bases; nucleotides outside the gene matches: 1. The CDR3 DNA follows: TGTGCCAGCAGTGCGGGGGGAGAGACCCAGTACTTC. It translates to CASSAGGETQYF.

Written as DNA, the CDR3 is TGCGCCAGCAGCTTCGCCCGAGGGGGCTACGGGGAGCTGTTTTTT. This encodes CASSFARGGYGELFF. The chain combines TRBV5-1 with TRBJ2-2; TRBD1 aligns across 7 bases. CDR1 SGHRS and CDR2 YFSETQ come from the germline V gene. This CDR3 comprises 15 residues. Trimming took 2 bases from V and 7 from J; bases not matched to a gene: 8. Full variable domain (rest looked up from reference TRBV5-1 and TRBJ2-2): KAGVTQTPRYLIKTRGQQVTLSCSPISGHRSVSWYQQTPGQGLQFLFEYFSETQRNKGNFPGRFSGRQFSNSRSEMNVSTLELGDSALYLCASSFARGGYGELFFGEGSRLTVL.

This CDR3 reads CASNGGGAGANVLTF. The DNA for the CDR3 is TGTGCCAGCAATGGAGGGGGCGCTGGGGCCAACGTCCTGACTTTC. This chain links TRBV2 with TRBJ2-6; D is possibly TRBD1 (7 bases). Per the germline V gene, CDR1 is SNHLY and CDR2 is FYNNEI. There are 15 residues in the CDR3. With 7 bases removed from V and 2 bases from J, the gap between germline ends came to 12 bases. Filled out from reference TRBV2 and TRBJ2-6, the complete variable domain reads EPEVTQTPSHQVTQMGQEVILRCVPISNHLYFYWYRQILGQKVEFLVSFYNNEISEKSEIFDDQFSVERPDGSNFTLKIRSTKLEDSAMYFCASNGGGAGANVLTFGAGSRLTVL.

V and J are TRBV6-4 and TRBJ2-1, with D possibly TRBD1 on 6 matching bases. Trimming shortened V by 2 bases and J by 2 bases, and 10 bases separated the two germline ends. The CDR3 is made up of 15 amino acids. In germline, CDR1 is MRHNA, CDR2 SNTAGT. The CDR3 sequence is CASSDGGQTYNEQFF. CDR3 sequence (DNA): TGTGCCAGCAGTGACGGGGGCCAGACCTACAATGAGCAGTTCTTC.

The V and J genes are TRBV4-1 and TRBJ1-2; the match to TRBD1 covers 10 bases. Germline loops: CDR1 MGHRA, CDR2 YSYEKL. The J segment lost 7 bases and the V segment lost 3 bases, leaving 17 bases of the junction unmatched. There are 18 residues in the CDR3. The CDR3 DNA is TGCGCCAGCAGCCAGAATCAAGCCCCCGGGACAGGGGCTGCTGGCTACACCTTC. Protein product: CASSQNQAPGTGAAGYTF.

The chain recombines TRBV7-2 with TRBJ1-1; D is unresolved. The CDR3 loop spans 14 amino acids. Germline loops: CDR1 SGHTA, CDR2 FQGNSA. V was cut by 6 bases and J by 3 bases, with 14 bases left in between. DNA for the CDR3: TGTGCCAGCAGTCCCTTCGGAGGGTACACTGAAGCTTTCTTT. Residues: CASSPFGGYTEAFF.

This chain uses TRBV2 with TRBJ1-5, with no clear D. The germline V gene has CDR1 SNHLY and CDR2 FYNNEI. CDR3 length: 13 amino acids. The V gene lost 2 bases and the J gene lost 8 bases, with 10 bases spanning the gap. The CDR3 DNA reads as TGTGCCAGCAGTGAAATGTGGGGAGAGCCCCAGCATTTT. Protein: CASSEMWGEPQHF.

The chain carries TRBV27 and TRBJ1-3; no definite D call. The germline CDR1 and CDR2 sequences are MNHEY and SMNVEV (reference sequence). The germline V and J ends were trimmed by 2 bases and 2 bases, with 7 bases remaining between them. CDR3 length: 14 amino acids. The CDR3 spells CASSLNGAGNTIYF. The CDR3, as DNA: TGTGCCAGCAGTTTAAACGGGGCTGGAAACACCATATATTTT.

J is TRBJ2-2 and V is TRBV10-3; TRBD1 agrees at 9 bases. CDR3 length equals 14 residues. V shed 6 bases, J shed 8 bases, and the junction held 7 bases outside the gene matches. CDR1 and CDR2 (germline): ENHRY, SYGVKD. The CDR3 sequence is CAIRGTGTAGELFF. The CDR3 region has the DNA TGTGCCATCAGAGGGACAGGGACGGCAGGGGAGCTGTTTTTT.

This rearrangement joins TRBV11-3 to TRBJ1-6; D not certain. The germline CDR1 and CDR2 sequences are SGHNT and YENEEA. V was pared by 0 bases and J by 5 bases, with 8 bases between. The CDR3 contains 15 residues. This chain's CDR3 is CASSLEAYDNSPLHF. The CDR3 DNA reads TGTGCCAGCAGCTTAGAAGCTTACGATAATTCACCCCTCCACTTT.

A remark on this clone: An end of the junction differs from the germline gene, which may be a read error. The V gene is TRBV4-2, the J gene TRBJ2-2; 10 bases match TRBD2. The CDR3 runs 19 residues. Germline values: CDR1 LGHNA, CDR2 YNFKEQ. The chain's CDR3 is CASSQPTGLSGGNAGELFF. The CDR3 DNA reads TGTGCCAGCAGCCAGCCTACTGGGCTTAGCGGGGGGAACGCCGGGGAGCTGTTTTTT.

This chain connects TRBV5-1 to TRBJ2-1; perhaps TRBD1 as D (6 bases). CDR1 is SGHRS, CDR2 YFSETQ, per germline. The germline V and J ends were trimmed by 0 bases and 5 bases, with 12 bases remaining between them. CDR3 size: 15 residues. CDR3 coding DNA: TGCGCCAGCAGCTTGGCCGGACAGAACCACAATGAGCAGTTCTTC. This encodes CASSLAGQNHNEQFF.

The table lists this clone with a count of one. The chain recombines TRBV19 with TRBJ1-2; 9 bases are shared with TRBD1. Germline V gene data show CDR1 as LNHDA and CDR2 as SQIVND (reference sequence). Trimming removed 6 bases from V and 4 bases from J; junction bases left unmatched: 3. This CDR3 region has 13 residues. The DNA for the CDR3 is TGTGCCAGTAGCGGGACAGGGATCTATGGCTACACCTTC. This translates into CASSGTGIYGYTF.